This T cell receptor (beta chain) was found in a study of vaccination and CD4 T cells after COVID-19 (dated by TCRdb to 2021 to 2024). Notes on the research overall: Convalescent patients had a positive SARS-CoV-2 result on nasal swab PCR, and of these patients, nine had mild disease and one had severe disease. Post-COVID blood samples from convalescent patients were collected a median of about 100 days after diagnosis, with a range of 35 to 161 days. The time from the second vaccine dose to post-vaccine blood sampling had a median of roughly 79 days and ranged from about 14 to 250 days. In about 11 COVID-19 convalescent patients and a few infection-naive healthy vaccine recipients, the spike-specific CD4+ TCR repertoire before mRNA vaccination was compared with the repertoire after mRNA vaccination. Two doses of either the Pfizer-BioNTech BNT162b2 vaccine (n=8) or the Moderna mRNA-1273 vaccine (n=2) were administered to participants. The convalescent cohort comprised six males and four females, including two Hispanic individuals, seven Caucasians, two Asians and one multiracial person.

The CDR3 contains 18 residues, cysteine and phenylalanine counted. The read is trimmed to its CDR3 DNA, 54 bases read in frame from base 1. CDR1 is given as ENHRY and CDR2 as SYGVKD, both from the germline V gene. V ends up 5 bases short and J 5 bases short, with an unmatched junction base count of 11. Library creation used PCR. The run used an Illumina iSeq 100. The source study handled its data this way. Non-productive sequences were removed, and CDR3s not starting with C, not ending with F or W, or shorter than 7 amino acids were discarded. Levenshtein distances (stringdist) and unrooted phylogenetic trees (ape) in R version 3.6.1 were used to assess CDR3 homology. TCRdb trimmed the raw reads at Q25, called clones with MiXCR and kept productive beta chains. Identical CDR3 proteins give one entry, which carries the most common genes and DNA. Clone size and V and J calls follow TCRdb, not the original study. This sample lists 21,000 or so distinct CDR3 sequences; about three fifths were detected once. The ten largest clonotypes hold around 1.1% of the sample.

Overall study results and their limits: The median count of SARS-CoV-2-reactive clonotypes went up from about 23 after infection to a few dozen after vaccination, although the change was not significant. Nearly all vaccine-specific clones in convalescent patients (304 of 307) were mono-reactive for SARS-CoV-2 spike rather than cross-reactive with common cold coronaviruses. In convalescent patients, a median approximately 89% of post-vaccine SARS-CoV-2-reactive clones were detected only after vaccination, suggesting vaccine-specific priming. Only a relatively small number of convalescent patients were included in the study, and early timepoints following natural infection were not analyzed.

This clonotype was picked up a small number of times. Its antigen is not yet known. Per-nucleotide qualities are absent, and no much larger clonotype sits a single base away. The convalescent patients' positive SARS-CoV-2 PCR tests fell between March and December 2020, which was before the Alpha, Beta and Delta variants emerged in the United States. PBMCs were separated from whole blood using Ficoll-Paque Plus gradient centrifugation and then either used fresh or cryopreserved at -140C. This sequence uses TRBV10-3 and TRBJ2-5, with TRBD2 matching 16 junction bases. This sample comprised CD4+ T cells from blood, obtained before SARS-CoV-2 vaccination. The clonotype comes from a human donor who had recovered from COVID-19. The DNA sequence is TGTGCCATCAGTAAGACCGGGACTAGCGGGAGGGTTCGCGAGACCCAGTACTTC. Protein translation: CAISKTGTSGRVRETQYF.